This T cell receptor (beta chain) was captured by sequencing in a study of a mutant IDH1 vaccine in newly diagnosed glioma. Across the study: In some groups vaccination began 4-6 weeks post-radiotherapy; others received it with temozolomide. The therapy given earlier, which was standard therapy, consisted of radiotherapy, temozolomide, or both, and most of the patients received both.

Described time point: week 23, last vaccination. The vaccine gave 300 ug of a 20-mer mutant IDH1 peptide subcutaneously per dose. The CDR3 runs 14 residues. The J segment lost 1 base and the V segment lost 6 bases, leaving 4 bases of the junction unmatched. The germline gives CDR1 GTSNPN, CDR2 SVGIG (reference sequence). A word on this clone: Its antigen is not identified.

Generated by immunoSEQ multiplex PCR, the TCRdb table keeps only in-frame clones and is missing some. The data contain around 78,000 clones, 75% to 85% of them singletons. V gene TRBV30 combines with J gene TRBJ2-3; TRBD2 aligns across 10 bases. The clonotype was recovered from a young man with glioma. Some clones in this sample may be carry-over from other donors' samples. The specimen comprised PBMCs, sampled from a glioma patient whose treatment included an IDH1 peptide vaccine. In nucleotides, the CDR3 is TGTGCCTGCCGCGGGACTAGCGGCACAGATACGCAGTATTTT. Translated, it gives CACRGTSGTDTQYF. Filled out from reference TRBV30 and TRBJ2-3, the complete variable domain reads SQTIHQWPATLVQPVGSPLSLECTVEGTSNPNLYWYRQAAGRGLQLLFYSVGIGQISSEVPQNLSASRPQDRQFILSSKKLLLSDSGFYLCACRGTSGTDTQYFGPGTRLTVL.